Detailed here is one T cell receptor beta chain. Its ends do not fully match the called genes, so a read error is possible. The data are from a study of T cells after yellow fever vaccination. Each CDR3 protein gets one entry after TCRdb re-called the 5' RACE reads with MiXCR. The sample holds more than 350,000 distinct CDR3 sequences; around 10% are singletons and the top ten take 18%. The V gene's germline CDR1 is LNHDA and CDR2 SQIVND (reference sequence). There are 13 residues in the CDR3. The sequencing used PBMCs, collected on the day of the first yellow fever vaccination. This receptor was identified in a man aged 18 to 30 who received the YFV17D yellow fever vaccine. V is TRBV19 and J is TRBJ1-3; no clear D gene. DNA of the CDR3: TGTGCCAGTAGTATAGACCCTGGGAACACCATATATTTT. Translated: CASSIDPGNTIYF.